This note documents a single T cell receptor beta chain sequence. The antigen remains unidentified. This sample stems from a study of CD8+ T cells in alopecia areata. About the research overall: Treated patients received oral tofacitinib, 5 to 10 mg twice daily. General observations from the study: Patients shared TCRs less clearly than mice did, possibly for HLA-related reasons. Relative to normal scalp, lesional scalp, especially alopecia totalis/universalis, showed higher clonality.

Alopecia areata patients provided lesional scalp punch biopsies and peripheral blood, both collected for the study. Germline-derived CDR1 and CDR2 are SGHAT and FQNNGV. V was cut by 2 bases and J by 4 bases, with 14 bases left in between. This CDR3 spans 15 amino acids. Sequencing relied on a cDNA template that was reverse transcribed from extracted RNA. The method was immunoSEQ multiplex PCR; TCRdb's version includes in-frame clones alone and lacks a portion of them. The data show 140,000 to 150,000 clones, roughly three fifths seen once. The input for sequencing was CD4+ T cells sorted from blood, taken at week 0. The receptor was isolated from a human donor with alopecia areata. V usage is TRBV11-2 and J usage is TRBJ2-5; D remains ambiguous. The CDR3: CASSLNRLGRETQYF. The CDR3 DNA sequence: TGTGCCAGCAGCTTAAATCGGCTGGGCCGAGAGACCCAGTACTTC.